This entry lists 27 T cell receptor beta chains sequenced from one sample in a study of blood T cells in healthy people across ages. A J-beta primer mix and a sample-barcoded 5' primer were used in a second PCR of roughly 6 to 11 cycles. Via MiXCR, TCRdb re-called the 5' RACE reads, giving one row per CDR3 protein. The sample shows a few hundred thousand distinct CDR3 sequences, approximately 25% of them seen only once. The sample comprised blood. These receptors originate from an older woman in good health.

This clonotype turned up a few times. The chain has TRBV6-5 and TRBJ2-7; D not resolved. This CDR3 is 15 amino acids long. Trimming pared 2 bases from V and 0 bases from J, leaving 11 bases between. Germline CDR1 and CDR2: MNHEY and SVGAGI. The CDR3 region has the DNA TGTGCCAGCAGTTACACACACAGATCCTCCTACGAGCAGTACTTC. Translating it yields CASSYTHRSSYEQYF.

This clonotype has only a few counts. V and J are TRBV28 and TRBJ2-3; D possibly corresponds to TRBD2 (5 bases). Germline assignment: CDR1 MDHEN and CDR2 SYDVKM. The germline V and J ends were trimmed by 3 bases and 5 bases, with 9 bases remaining between them. The CDR3 is made up of 13 amino acids. The CDR3 bases are TGTGCCAGCAGTTTTCGCGGACTAGATACGCAGTATTTT. It codes for CASSFRGLDTQYF.

At least ten counts were recorded for this clonotype. The genes are TRBV20-1 and TRBJ2-1; D might be TRBD1 or TRBD2, each matching 6 bases. The CDR3 totals 12 residues. Trimming removed 2 bases from V and 5 bases from J, with 7 bases in between. From germline, CDR1 is DFQATT and CDR2 SNEGSKA (reference sequence). This CDR3 reads CSARRGDNEQFF. The CDR3 DNA follows: TGCAGTGCTAGAAGGGGGGACAATGAGCAGTTCTTC.

Many counts were recorded for this clonotype. The rearrangement links TRBV12-5 to TRBJ2-3; D may match TRBD1 or TRBD2 (5 bases each). This CDR3 is built from 13 residues. Germline V gene sequence: CDR1 LGHNT, CDR2 FRNRAP. With 2 bases removed from V and 5 bases from J, the gap between germline ends came to 8 bases. The CDR3 bases are TGTGCTAGTGGTTTGAAGGGGAGAGATACGCAGTATTTT. Translating it yields CASGLKGRDTQYF.

In its sample, this clonotype was seen a few times. This chain links TRBV5-5 with TRBJ2-2; perhaps D is TRBD1 or TRBD2 (6 bases each). CDR1 and CDR2 from the germline V gene are SGHKS and YYEKEE (reference sequence). This CDR3 comprises 15 residues. V lost 0 bases to trimming and J lost 5 bases, with 11 bases between them. Written as DNA, the CDR3 is TGTGCCAGCAGCTTGGAAGGGGGGAATACCGGGGAGCTGTTTTTT. Residues: CASSLEGGNTGELFF.

This chain uses TRBV6-5 with TRBJ1-2; D remains unclear. V was cut by 0 bases and J by 0 bases, with 8 bases left in between. Germline CDR1 is MNHEY and CDR2 is SVGAGI. This CDR3 is 15 amino acids long. CDR3 in DNA: TGTGCCAGCAGTTACTCTGGCAGAGCTAACTATGGCTACACCTTC. Translated: CASSYSGRANYGYTF.

In its sample, this clonotype was seen a few times. V is TRBV7-2 and J is TRBJ2-3, with 12 nucleotides matching TRBD2. The germline V gene encodes CDR1 SGHTA and CDR2 FQGNSA. Losses at the gene ends were 1 base for V and 5 bases for J; bases not matched to a gene: 7. The CDR3 consists of 17 residues. The CDR3 coding sequence is TGTGCCAGCAGCTTAGGGCTAGCGGGGGGGCTGATAGATACGCAGTATTTT. Translated: CASSLGLAGGLIDTQYF.

The genes are TRBV5-1 and TRBJ1-5, with a weak D call TRBD1 (5 bases). The CDR3 is 14 residues long. Trimming shortened V by 3 bases and J by 7 bases, and 14 bases separated the two germline ends. Germline values: CDR1 SGHRS, CDR2 YFSETQ. The CDR3 reads CASSSDGAGQPQHF. The CDR3 DNA reads TGCGCCAGCAGCTCAGACGGGGCGGGGCAGCCCCAGCATTTT. Together with reference TRBV5-1 and TRBJ1-5, the CDR3 gives the full variable domain: KAGVTQTPRYLIKTRGQQVTLSCSPISGHRSVSWYQQTPGQGLQFLFEYFSETQRNKGNFPGRFSGRQFSNSRSEMNVSTLELGDSALYLCASSSDGAGQPQHFGDGTRLSIL.

There are a few counts of this clonotype. The chain has TRBV27 and TRBJ2-3; 9 nucleotides line up with TRBD1. The V gene's germline CDR1 is MNHEY and CDR2 SMNVEV (reference sequence). The J segment lost 5 bases and the V segment lost 5 bases, leaving 2 bases of the junction unmatched. The CDR3 is 13 residues long. CDR3 loop: CASSEDRGDTQYF. The CDR3 nucleotides are TGTGCCAGCAGTGAGGACAGGGGAGATACGCAGTATTTT.

This clonotype occurred a few times. The chain uses TRBV11-2 and TRBJ2-7; TRBD1 might be the D (6 bases). Trimming stripped 1 base from V and 4 bases from J, with 14 bases between. The CDR3 is made up of 15 amino acids. Germline lookup yields CDR1 SGHAT and CDR2 FQNNGV. This CDR3 reads CASSLGTGTPYEQYF. In nucleotides, the CDR3 is TGTGCCAGCAGCTTAGGTACCGGGACACCATACGAGCAGTACTTC.

This clonotype came up a few times. The CDR3 loop is CSAPPGTGTNEQFF. The CDR3 nucleotides are TGCAGTGCTCCACCCGGGACAGGGACGAATGAGCAGTTCTTC. This chain connects TRBV20-1 to TRBJ2-1, with TRBD1 matching 9 bases. Germline V CDR1 and CDR2: DFQATT, SNEGSKA (reference sequence). The CDR3 is made up of 14 amino acids. Unmatched junction bases numbered 9, after V lost 5 bases and J lost 7 bases.

The chain carries TRBV5-1 and TRBJ2-2, with TRBD2 matching over 11 bases. The CDR3 runs 16 residues. Losses at the gene ends were 5 bases for V and 0 bases for J; bases not matched to a gene: 3. Germline values: CDR1 SGHRS, CDR2 YFSETQ. The CDR3 reads CASSSGGAPNTGELFF. The CDR3 nucleotides read TGCGCCAGCAGTAGCGGGGGGGCACCGAACACCGGGGAGCTGTTTTTT.

The chain is built from TRBV7-9 and TRBJ2-3, with TRBD2 identical over 11 bases. The length of the CDR3 is 16 residues. Germline assignment: CDR1 SEHNR and CDR2 FQNEAQ (reference sequence). V shed 2 bases and J 3 bases; nucleotides not matched to a gene: 4. CDR3 loop: CASSLKRLAGTDTQYF. CDR3 nucleotides: TGTGCCAGCAGCTTAAAGCGACTAGCGGGGACAGATACGCAGTATTTT.

This clonotype showed up many times. The chain uses TRBV3-1 and TRBJ1-1, with D unresolved. CDR3 length: 11 amino acids. Germline V gives CDR1 LGHDT, CDR2 YNNKEL (reference sequence). The V end was cut by 2 bases, the J end by 7 bases, with 5 bases between. CDR3 region: CASSQRREAFF. The CDR3 bases are TGTGCCAGCAGCCAACGGCGTGAAGCTTTCTTT.

This rearrangement joins TRBV4-3 to TRBJ2-1; 9 bases match TRBD2. CDR3 length equals 18 residues. Unmatched junction bases numbered 15, after V lost 4 bases and J lost 5 bases. Germline CDR1 is LGHNA and CDR2 is YSLEER. The CDR3 sequence: CASSPHEAAGGPNNEQFF. The CDR3, as DNA: TGCGCCAGCAGCCCCCACGAGGCAGCGGGAGGACCGAACAATGAGCAGTTCTTC.

The table lists this clonotype with a few counts. The chain employs TRBV7-2 and TRBJ2-1; possible D gene TRBD2, 5 bases. This CDR3 is 15 amino acids long. Deletions cut 5 bases from V and 7 bases from J, with 18 bases between. The V gene's germline CDR1 is SGHTA and CDR2 FQGNSA. In nucleotides, the CDR3 is TGTGCCAGCAGCCCCCGGGATTTCCCGGGGAATGAGCAGTTCTTC. It specifies CASSPRDFPGNEQFF.

This sequence joins TRBV4-3 and TRBJ1-4; the D gene is possibly TRBD1 (5 bases). The germline gives CDR1 LGHNA, CDR2 YSLEER. The germline V and J ends were trimmed by 4 bases and 4 bases, with 13 bases remaining between them. The CDR3 covers 15 residues. CDR3 residues: CASSRTGTGNEKLFF. The DNA for the CDR3 is TGCGCCAGCAGCCGAACCGGGACCGGTAATGAAAAACTGTTTTTT.

Only a few counts were recorded for this clonotype. The chain is built from TRBV5-4 and TRBJ2-7; D is tentatively TRBD1 or TRBD2 (5 bases each). The germline V gene has CDR1 SGHNT and CDR2 YYREEE (reference sequence). V lost 0 bases and J lost 2, with 9 bases in between. The CDR3 is 14 residues long. The CDR3 region is CASSLAGRTYEQYF. CDR3 DNA: TGTGCCAGCAGCTTGGCGGGGCGAACCTACGAGCAGTACTTC. Filled out from reference TRBV5-4 and TRBJ2-7, the complete variable domain reads ETGVTQSPTHLIKTRGQQVTLRCSSQSGHNTVSWYQQALGQGPQFIFQYYREEENGRGNFPPRFSGLQFPNYSSELNVNALELDDSALYLCASSLAGRTYEQYFGPGTRLTVT.

This clonotype was picked up a small number of times. This sequence joins TRBV6-1 and TRBJ1-1; 7 bases agree with TRBD1. The trim removed 2 bases at V and 0 bases at J, leaving 9 bases unmatched. Germline CDR1 and CDR2: MNHNS and SASEGT. This CDR3 contains 17 residues. The CDR3 DNA reads as TGTGCCAGCAGTGAAAACAGGGGACAAGGCATGAACACTGAAGCTTTCTTT. Translated, it gives CASSENRGQGMNTEAFF.

The chain employs TRBV5-1 and TRBJ2-5, with D possibly TRBD1 on 7 matching bases. The CDR3 is made up of 16 amino acids. V was clipped by 2 bases and J by 1 base, with 15 bases between them. Germline V gives CDR1 SGHRS, CDR2 YFSETQ. In DNA form, the CDR3 reads TGCGCCAGCAGCTTCAGGGGGGTTCCAATCCAAGAGACCCAGTACTTC. This encodes CASSFRGVPIQETQYF.

In this sample, this clonotype turned up a few times. The rearrangement uses TRBV20-1 and TRBJ2-5, with D possibly TRBD2 on 6 matching bases. The end of the DNA fits TRBJ2-7 better, so the J call may be wrong. This CDR3 contains 14 residues. CDR1 is DFQATT and CDR2 is SNEGSKA in the germline V gene (reference sequence). CDR3 region: CSARPSSAPYEQYF. CDR3 DNA: TGCAGTGCTAGACCGTCTAGCGCTCCCTACGAGCAGTACTTC.

This clonotype was counted a few times. The chain uses TRBV20-1 and TRBJ2-2; 9 nucleotides align to TRBD2. Germline V gives CDR1 DFQATT, CDR2 SNEGSKA (reference sequence). This CDR3 spans 16 amino acids. The junction had 11 bases not matched to a gene; V was cut back by 2 bases and J by 7 bases. The CDR3 sequence is CSARLDWRGGVGELFF. The CDR3 region has the DNA TGCAGTGCTAGACTCGACTGGCGGGGGGGAGTCGGGGAGCTGTTTTTT.

J is TRBJ2-3 and V is TRBV3-1; D possibly corresponds to TRBD1 (6 bases). The germline gives CDR1 LGHDT, CDR2 YNNKEL (reference sequence). This CDR3 spans 16 amino acids. Trimming removed 1 base at V and 6 bases at J, with 17 bases between. CDR3 amino acids: CASSQGQGRGVDTQYF. CDR3 DNA: TGTGCCAGCAGCCAAGGTCAGGGGAGAGGGGTGGATACGCAGTATTTT.

This sequence joins TRBV12-3 or TRBV12-4 and TRBJ1-1; TRBD1 might be the D (5 bases). Deletions cut 7 bases from V and 8 bases from J, with 20 bases between. The CDR3 runs to 14 residues. The CDR3 loop reads CASKKGEEWREAFF. CDR3 bases: TGTGCCAGCAAAAAAGGGGAAGAATGGAGGGAAGCTTTCTTT.

This clonotype was seen a few times. The chain employs TRBV6-2 or TRBV6-3 and TRBJ2-3, with 8 bases fitting TRBD1. The ends lost 7 bases at V and 1 base at J; junction bases unmatched: 4. CDR1 and CDR2 from the germline V gene are MNHEY and SVGEGT. This CDR3 is 14 amino acids long. The CDR3 DNA reads as TGTGCCAGCAAGGGACAGGCGGGCACAGATACGCAGTATTTT. Amino acid sequence: CASKGQAGTDTQYF.

V is TRBV4-2 and J is TRBJ2-1, with 13 bases aligning to TRBD2. CDR3 length equals 15 residues. The junction had 6 bases not matched to a gene; V was cut back by 1 base and J by 12 bases. CDR1 and CDR2 from the germline V gene are LGHNA and YNFKEQ. The CDR3 protein is CASSQGTSGGEGQFF. The CDR3 DNA reads as TGTGCCAGCAGCCAAGGGACTAGCGGGGGTGAGGGGCAGTTCTTC.

This clonotype appeared a few times. This chain links TRBV5-6 with TRBJ2-1; TRBD2 aligns across 8 bases. There are 16 residues in the CDR3. Germline CDR1 reads SGHDT; CDR2 reads YYEEEE. Trimming removed 0 bases from V and 7 bases from J; junction bases left unmatched: 9. As DNA, the CDR3 is TGTGCCAGCAGCTTGGTTCTCCTAGCGGGCGCAAATGAGCAGTTCTTC. This codes for CASSLVLLAGANEQFF.